One and the same sample provided the 15 T cell receptor beta chains below, sequenced in a study of blood T cell repertoires in COVID-19. Profiled with immunoSEQ multiplex PCR; TCRdb holds only in-frame clones, not every one. This table has around 170,000 clones, 89% appearing once. Input material: peripheral blood. The receptors were sampled from a man between 18 and 35 years old who had recovered from COVID-19.

In this sample, this clone turned up once. The chain joins TRBV10-2 to TRBJ2-3; D unclear. The V and J ends lost 4 bases and 0 bases respectively, with 14 bases between them. Germline loops: CDR1 WSHSY, CDR2 SAAADI. This CDR3 region has 16 residues. CDR3 DNA: TGCGCCAGCAGTGGTCCACAAACCTCTAGCACAGATACGCAGTATTTT. Its protein product is CASSGPQTSSTDTQYF.

The gene calls are TRBV27 and TRBJ2-6; 9 positions agree with TRBD1. The germline CDR1 and CDR2 sequences are MNHEY and SMNVEV (reference sequence). The CDR3 has 15 residues. The V and J ends lost 5 bases and 6 bases, in that order; junction bases with no gene match: 5. This chain's CDR3 is CASSRTGAVANVLTF. DNA of the CDR3: TGTGCCAGCAGTAGGACAGGGGCGGTGGCCAACGTCCTGACTTTC.

The V call is TRBV21-1, the J call TRBJ2-7; the DNA was not compared with TRBD2, the D call given in the table. TRBV21-1 is described as a pseudogene. This CDR3 spans 18 amino acids. CDR3 sequence (DNA): TGTGCCAGCAGCAAACCTCTAACTCCGGGTCTTCGAAAAAGGGAGCAGTACTTC. It translates to CASSKPLTPGLRKREQYF.

V and J are TRBV5-1 and TRBJ2-2, with 7 bases identical to TRBD1. V dropped 4 bases and J dropped 6; count of bases not matched to a gene: 12. Germline loops: CDR1 SGHRS, CDR2 YFSETQ. CDR3 length equals 16 residues. The CDR3 protein is CASSTGTVLRAGELFF. The CDR3 DNA reads as TGCGCCAGCAGCACAGGGACAGTCTTAAGGGCCGGGGAGCTGTTTTTT.

The V gene is TRBV5-6, the J gene TRBJ1-4; 8 bases are a match to TRBD1. The CDR3 has 14 residues. Losses at the gene ends were 5 bases for V and 5 bases for J; bases not matched to a gene: 5. Germline V gene data show CDR1 as SGHDT and CDR2 as YYEEEE. The CDR3 loop reads CASRLQGGNEKLFF. DNA of the CDR3: TGTGCCAGCAGGTTACAGGGGGGAAATGAAAAACTGTTTTTT.

The gene calls are TRBV27 and TRBJ2-7; 8 bases line up with TRBD2. V was pared by 5 bases and J by 3 bases, with 6 bases of the junction left unmatched. CDR3 length equals 14 residues. Per germline, CDR1 MNHEY and CDR2 SMNVEV (reference sequence). In DNA, the CDR3 is TGTGCCAGCAGTCCCACGGGGGGGTACTACGAGCAGTACTTC. Translated: CASSPTGGYYEQYF.

This clone was observed once. The CDR3 nucleotides are TGTGCCACCAGCGATCGGGTGAATTCACCCCTCCACTTT. Protein: CATSDRVNSPLHF. The chain links TRBV15 to TRBJ1-6, with unresolved D. The CDR3 is 13 amino acids. CDR1 and CDR2 from the germline V gene are LNHNV and YYDKDF (reference sequence). Trimming pared 5 bases from V and 7 bases from J, leaving 9 bases between. Together with reference TRBV15 and TRBJ1-6, the CDR3 gives the full variable domain: DAMVIQNPRYQVTQFGKPVTLSCSQTLNHNVMYWYQQKSSQAPKLLFHYYDKDFNNEADTPDNFQSRRPNTSFCFLDIRSPGLGDTAMYLCATSDRVNSPLHFGNGTRLTVT.

The chain links TRBV7-8 to TRBJ1-1; D gene unclear. Germline assignment: CDR1 SGHVS and CDR2 FQNEAQ. The CDR3 contains 13 residues. V lost 3 bases to trimming and J lost 1 base, with 6 bases between them. CDR3 bases: TGTGCCAGCAGCTTCGGGAGGAACACTGAAGCTTTCTTT. Protein: CASSFGRNTEAFF.

This clone was recorded once. The rearrangement links TRBV7-2 to TRBJ2-3; 7 nucleotides agree with TRBD2. The CDR3 consists of 16 residues. The V gene end was trimmed by 5 bases and the J gene end by 2 bases; junction bases not matched to a gene: 10. CDR1 SGHTA and CDR2 FQGNSA come from the germline V gene. This CDR3 is CASSLESGLDTDTQYF. The CDR3 coding sequence is TGTGCCAGCAGCCTCGAGAGTGGACTAGACACAGATACGCAGTATTTT.

The genes are TRBV2 and TRBJ1-4; D not resolved. The CDR3 totals 13 residues. CDR1 and CDR2 (germline): SNHLY, FYNNEI. V was trimmed by 6 bases and J by 5 bases, leaving 10 bases between them. The CDR3 coding sequence is TGTGCCAGCAGGACGGGAGCCAATGAAAAACTGTTTTTT. This gives the protein CASRTGANEKLFF.

This clone was detected once. The chain employs TRBV7-6 and TRBJ1-3, with unresolved D. V shed 5 bases and J shed 1 base, with 15 bases lying between them. The CDR3 is 16 residues long. Germline-derived CDR1 and CDR2 are SGHVS and FNYEAQ. The CDR3 reads CASSPDSRRSGNTIYF. DNA of the CDR3: TGTGCCAGCAGCCCAGACTCCCGACGGTCTGGAAACACCATATATTTT.

V is TRBV13 and J is TRBJ2-7; D remains unclear. The CDR3 length is 11 residues. V was shortened by 2 bases and J by 6 bases, with 5 bases between the two germline ends. CDR1 and CDR2 from the germline V gene are PRHDT and FYEKMQ (reference sequence). CDR3 nucleotides: TGTGCCAGCAGCTTACTCGGCGAGCAGTACTTC. This encodes CASSLLGEQYF.

The chain couples TRBV28 to TRBJ1-2; 8 bases map to TRBD1. The germline V gene encodes CDR1 MDHEN and CDR2 SYDVKM. Germline trimming cut 7 bases from V and 8 bases from J; bases unmatched to any gene: 21. The CDR3 is made up of 17 amino acids. The CDR3 loop reads CASTTEGAGGWWEGYTF. CDR3 coding DNA: TGTGCCAGCACCACGGAGGGGGCAGGGGGCTGGTGGGAAGGCTACACCTTC.

The chain is built from TRBV7-2 and TRBJ2-5; 9 nucleotides match TRBD2. V was pared by 0 bases and J by 2 bases, with 1 base of the junction left unmatched. CDR3 length equals 15 residues. Germline V CDR1 and CDR2: SGHTA, FQGNSA. As DNA, the CDR3 is TGTGCCAGCAGCTTAGCGGGACTAGCTCAAGAGACCCAGTACTTC. Protein product: CASSLAGLAQETQYF.

This chain connects TRBV29-1 to TRBJ2-1; 7 bases line up with TRBD1. The J segment lost 3 bases and the V segment lost 7 bases, leaving 6 bases of the junction unmatched. From germline, CDR1 is SQVTM and CDR2 ANQGSEA. The CDR3 is made up of 13 amino acids. The CDR3 here is CSAEGGRYNEQFF. The CDR3, as DNA: TGCAGCGCCGAAGGGGGCCGCTACAATGAGCAGTTCTTC.